This T cell receptor beta chain was sequenced for a study of T cell repertoires and HLA-DP antigens (dated by TCRdb to between 2017 and 2018). The study in broad terms: The study used an in vitro model of CD4+ T cell alloreactivity against allogeneic HLA-DP presented by transduced HeLa cells. One alloantigen differed from self by one peptide-binding groove amino acid, whereas the other differed by ten, modelling structurally similar versus dissimilar alloantigens. Of the three donors, two were male and one was female, with ages ranging from the 18-to-29 band to the 60-to-69 band. An average DNA input of roughly 200 ng was used for sorted CD137+CD4+ samples, compared with about 1,200 ng for pre-culture CD4+ samples. Beyond this particular receptor, the publication reports: Average cumulative frequency of clones undetected before culture was roughly 36% against one allele and over 50% against the other. Clone sets against the two alleles overlapped little within donors, and almost no clones against the same allele were shared across donors. Contaminating CD137-negative cells in sorted fractions might have affected detection of rare CDR3 sequences. Most alloreactive clones were undetected before culture, and their cumulative frequency appeared lower against one alloantigen than against the other. Similar clonality (about 0.38) was observed for sorted CD137+ cells against both alloantigens, and this clonality was much higher than that observed in pre-culture samples (approximately 0.04). The study was limited by having just a few donors, by relying on a non-physiological HeLa antigen-presenting system, and by using total CD4+ cells as responders. Separate analysis of naive and memory CD4+ repertoires was not performed.

To note about this clone: One base away there is no much larger clone; base qualities are not given.

TCRB CDR3 regions were amplified with the immunoSEQ multiplex PCR using forward primers for 54 TRBV segments and reverse primers for 13 TRBJ segments. Cultured samples were sequenced at survey resolution with a target of some 60,000 T cell genomes. Amplicons were sequenced on an Illumina HiSeq System, producing 87 bp reads covering the CDR3. In the paper's pipeline: Correction for PCR and sequencing errors was applied to reads, and CDR3 regions were defined through alignment to IMGT reference sequences. Synthetic template pools were used to estimate the numbers of templates and unique rearrangements. Clonality was computed by subtracting Pielou's evenness from 1. Richness was estimated with the Daley-Smith estimator. Repertoire overlap was measured with Morisita's index. Clones found in cultured samples but undetected in the pre-culture repertoire of the corresponding donor were defined as low-abundance clones. TCRdb re-hosts the immuneACCESS table, in-frame sequences only. Its copies lack some clones; in the studies checked, an unresolved V gene accounts for under half of them, and the cause for the rest is not known. V, J and clone size are those of that table, while D and trimming were read from the DNA. In this sample the table shows over 700 clones, less than 70% of which occur a single time. 32% of the sample lies in the top ten.

The label used for this sample points to: CD137+ CD4 T cells sorted after culture with HeLa expressing allogeneic HLA-DP. To serve as antigen-presenting cells, HeLa stimulator cells were retrovirally transduced with HLA-DPA1/DPB1, HLA-DM, invariant chain and CD80. Following 15 days of expansion, the cultured CD4+ cells were restimulated for roughly 24 h using HeLa cells that expressed the same allogeneic DPB1. Untouched CD4+ T cells were isolated from Ficoll-separated PBMC through negative selection with magnetic beads, and an average purity of roughly 98% was reached. CD4+ responder cells were cocultured with 100 Gy-irradiated HeLa cells at a 3:1 ratio in medium containing roughly 48 U/mL IL-2 and around 10% human AB serum. After restimulation, CD137+ activated cells were enriched by magnetic bead sorting to an average purity of about 93%. Untouched CD4+ T cells were isolated with magnetic beads from Ficoll-separated PBMC, and a purity of approximately 98% was reached with negligible CD8+ contamination. Peripheral blood mononuclear cells came from the buffy coats of a few healthy blood donors. All three donors were CMV seronegative. The DNeasy Blood & Tissue Kit was used for extraction of genomic DNA. Genomic DNA from sorted CD137+CD4+ cells and from pre-culture CD4+ baseline samples of each subject was subjected to TCRB sequencing.

The germline V gene encodes CDR1 GTSNPN and CDR2 SVGIG (reference sequence). V and J lose 0 bases and 5 bases, and a span of 8 bases separates them. The CDR3 numbers 13 residues from cysteine through phenylalanine. The DNA shown is the 39-base CDR3, in frame from base 1. The specimen was alloreactive CD137+ CD4+ T cells from cultured PBMCs. The cell subset or site tag for this specimen amounts to: CD137+ CD4+ cells sorted after roughly 23 h restimulation with the allogeneic HLA-DP-expressing HeLa cells. The sequence was obtained from a young woman in good health and CMV-seronegative. The chain is made from TRBV30 and TRBJ2-1, with the D gene not clear enough to name. The CDR3 reads as follows: CAWSVDSDNEQFF. The nucleotides read TGTGCCTGGAGTGTAGACTCGGACAATGAGCAGTTCTTC.